This T cell receptor beta chain derives from a study of shared clonotypes between healthy human individuals (dated by TCRdb to 2020 to 2021). Study-level background: The cohort comprised two women and a few men aged 18 to 49 years. To increase sequencing depth and limit assay-specific biases, different laboratories used diverse techniques to prepare libraries and sequence TCR repertoires. For each donor, CD4 naive and CD4 memory were each run on three plates, CD8 naive on two plates, and CD8 memory on one plate. The study deeply sequenced blood TCR repertoires of about 5 healthy adults to estimate repertoire size and the extent of clonotype sharing between individuals. Per donor, leukapheresis produced somewhere between about 0.9 and 9.5 billion PBMCs.

Based on the germline V gene (reference sequence), the CDR1 and CDR2 sequences are LNHDA and SQIVND. Between the V and J ends, shortened by 3 bases and 7 bases respectively, the junction contains 9 bases. Counted from cysteine to phenylalanine, this CDR3 has 13 amino acids. Of the read, only the CDR3 DNA is kept; its 39 bases are in frame from base 1. The paper as a whole reports these results and caveats: Clonotypes shared by all four sorted-subset donors showed higher generation probabilities than non-shared clonotypes. Naive subsets generally had larger estimated clonotype richness than memory subsets. Only blood was sampled, and tissue TCR repertoires likely differ from those in blood. Pairwise subsampling indicated that sequencing depth was expected to affect the degree of clonotype sharing among donors. The small number of donors limited the genetic and exposure-history diversity represented. Even with the large sequencing depth, rarefaction of the sorted-subset datasets indicated that sequencing was incomplete. Across a handful of donors, about 4.5% of naive CD4, approximately 3.6% of naive CD8, roughly 2.2% of memory CD4, and 0.4% to 0.45% of memory CD8 clonotypes were shared.

Using the deep immunoSEQ assay, multiplex PCR amplified TCR CDR3 regions from genomic DNA. For each cell subset, the extracted genomic DNA was distributed evenly across all wells of several immunoSEQ 96-well plates, and each plate served as one replicate. For sorted subsets, around 200 ng genomic DNA, equal to 30,000 or so T cell genomes, was loaded into each replicate PCR. The purified libraries were quantified using a Qubit 3.0 fluorometer, sized with a Bioanalyzer 2100, and then quantified again using the KAPA Library Quantification kit. Every immunoSEQ 96-well plate was sequenced on a dedicated single-read 150-cycle Illumina NextSeq 550 flow cell. As for how the authors treated the data: Because the immunoSEQ output held only junctional sequences and lacked quality scores, the filtering could not match the filtering applied to full-length reads. To assign V/J genes and CDR3, sequences were annotated against IMGT germline references using PyIR, a Python wrapper for IgBLAST v1.9. Reads with weak V/J assignments (E-value above 1e-6), missing CDR3, stop codons, out-of-frame junctions, or ambiguous translated residues were removed. V3J clonotypes were defined as sequences sharing an identical inferred V gene, J gene, and CDR3 amino acid sequence. The percentage overlap between two repertoires was calculated by dividing the number of shared unique clonotypes by the size of the smaller repertoire. Repertoire richness was assessed with RTK rarefaction, the Chao1 estimator, and Recon v2.1 estimates of unobserved clonotypes. For all TCRbeta clonotypes obtained by the gDNA method from a few donors, generation probabilities were computed with OLGA. TCRdb retrieved this table from immuneACCESS and kept in-frame rearrangements only. Not all clones are present; in checked studies, unresolved V genes account for under half, and no reason is known for the remainder. The V and J calls and the clone size are those of that table, but D and trimming were determined from the DNA. The sample records hundreds of thousands of clones, around three quarters of which are singletons. The top ten clonotypes cover about 1.8% of the sample.

The donors were healthy, HIV-negative adults who had no recently reported acute infections or vaccinations. Every donor was a Caucasian adult living in Nashville, Tennessee, USA. CD4+ T cells were enriched through magnetic negative selection, after which naive cells were positively selected on CD45RA and the remaining negative fraction served as the memory subset. Blood was obtained by leukapheresis, after which PBMCs were separated by Ficoll-Histopaque density gradient centrifugation and cryopreserved in liquid nitrogen vapor phase. Analytical flow cytometry was used to check the purity and quantity of every magnetically sorted T cell population. Genomic DNA was isolated from every sorted fraction and measured by UV absorbance on a Nanodrop 2000c. A few counts support this clone. This clone's antigen is unknown. No base quality information exists; no much larger clone differs at one position.

The sequence is built from TRBV19 and TRBJ1-4, with TRBD1 tentatively as D gene (5 bases match). Material for sequencing was memory CD4+ T cells sorted from blood. The cell subset or site label on this specimen signifies: CD45RA-negative fraction. The receptor was isolated from a woman in her 30s in good health. The CDR3 here reads CASSIPGLEKLFF. The nucleotide sequence reads TGTGCCAGTAGTATCCCGGGACTTGAAAAACTGTTTTTT.